The clone carrying this T cell receptor (beta chain) was counted between two and nine times. The sample is drawn from a study of blood T cell repertoires in COVID-19. About the study: The origin of the acute and convalescent COVID-19 samples was the United States, Italy and Spain. In each case, the material was cDNA or gDNA derived from T cells, B-cell-depleted T cells, or PBMCs.

Under the authors' procedure: Amplifying reference gene primers gave estimates of nucleated cell counts. Only in-frame clones appear in the TCRdb table, and some are missing; sequencing was by immunoSEQ multiplex PCR. V and J calls and clone size are copied from that table; D and trimming were computed from the DNA. Of tens of thousands of clones in the sample, less than 95% were seen once. The CDR3 has 14 amino acids. Trimming stripped 3 bases from V and 8 bases from J, with 15 bases between. Specimen: peripheral blood. This clonotype was obtained from a man between 65 and 85 years old with active COVID-19. The V call is TRBV5-3, the J call TRBJ1-5; D is undetermined. TRBV5-3 is reported as an ORF; its role is uncertain. The CDR3 sequence: CARSSGRTKEPQHF. The CDR3 nucleotides are TGTGCCAGAAGCTCTGGCCGGACTAAGGAGCCCCAGCATTTT.